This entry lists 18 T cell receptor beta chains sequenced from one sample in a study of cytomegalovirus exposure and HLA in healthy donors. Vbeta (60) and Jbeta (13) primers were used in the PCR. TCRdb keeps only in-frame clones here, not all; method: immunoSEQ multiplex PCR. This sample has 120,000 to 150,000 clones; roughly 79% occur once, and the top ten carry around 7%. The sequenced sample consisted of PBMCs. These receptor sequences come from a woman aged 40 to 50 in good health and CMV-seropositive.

The CDR3 sequence: CASTFYSGNTIYF. In nucleotides, the CDR3 is TGTGCCAGCACTTTTTACTCTGGAAACACCATATATTTT. The chain links TRBV28 to TRBJ1-3, with no clear D. V dropped 7 bases and J dropped 0 bases, with 7 bases sitting between them. The CDR3 is made up of 13 amino acids. The germline V gene encodes CDR1 MDHEN and CDR2 SYDVKM.

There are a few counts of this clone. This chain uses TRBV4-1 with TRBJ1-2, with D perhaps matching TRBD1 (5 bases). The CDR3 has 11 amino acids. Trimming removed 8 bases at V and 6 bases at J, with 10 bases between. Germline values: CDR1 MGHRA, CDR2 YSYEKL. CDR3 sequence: CASWGTNGYTF. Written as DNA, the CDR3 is TGCGCCAGCTGGGGGACTAATGGCTACACCTTC.

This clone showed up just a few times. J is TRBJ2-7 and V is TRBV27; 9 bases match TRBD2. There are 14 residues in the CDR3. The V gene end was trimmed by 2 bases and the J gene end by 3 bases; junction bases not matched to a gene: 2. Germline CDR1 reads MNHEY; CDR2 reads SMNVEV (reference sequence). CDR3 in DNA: TGTGCCAGCAGTTTAATAGCGGGGGTCTACGAGCAGTACTTC. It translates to CASSLIAGVYEQYF.

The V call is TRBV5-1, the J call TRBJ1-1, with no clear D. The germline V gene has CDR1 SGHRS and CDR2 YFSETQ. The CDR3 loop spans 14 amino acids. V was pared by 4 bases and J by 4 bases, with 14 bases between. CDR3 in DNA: TGCGCCAGCAGCGGGTTGGGAGTGGGCACTGAAGCTTTCTTT. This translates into CASSGLGVGTEAFF.

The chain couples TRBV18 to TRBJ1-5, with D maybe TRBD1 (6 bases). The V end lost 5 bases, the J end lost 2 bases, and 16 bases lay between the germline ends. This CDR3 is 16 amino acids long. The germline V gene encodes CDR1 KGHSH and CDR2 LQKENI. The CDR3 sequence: CASSIRDMGGNQPQHF. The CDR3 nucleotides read TGTGCCAGCTCAATCCGGGACATGGGGGGCAATCAGCCCCAGCATTTT.

DNA for the CDR3: TGCGCCAGCAGCTTGGGTATAGCGGGGGCATTCAATGAGCAGTTCTTC. Translation: CASSLGIAGAFNEQFF. The chain carries TRBV5-1 and TRBJ2-1; TRBD2 matches at 9 bases. Per the germline V gene, CDR1 is SGHRS and CDR2 is YFSETQ. V shed 0 bases, J shed 6 bases, and the junction held 7 bases outside the gene matches. The CDR3 sequence is 16 residues long. Full variable domain (rest looked up from reference TRBV5-1 and TRBJ2-1): KAGVTQTPRYLIKTRGQQVTLSCSPISGHRSVSWYQQTPGQGLQFLFEYFSETQRNKGNFPGRFSGRQFSNSRSEMNVSTLELGDSALYLCASSLGIAGAFNEQFFGPGTRLTVL.

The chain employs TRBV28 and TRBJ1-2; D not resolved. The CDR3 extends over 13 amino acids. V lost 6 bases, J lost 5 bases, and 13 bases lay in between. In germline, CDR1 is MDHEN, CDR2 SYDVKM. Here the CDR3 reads CASRQTIEYGYTF. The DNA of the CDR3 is TGTGCCAGCAGGCAAACTATTGAGTATGGCTACACCTTC.

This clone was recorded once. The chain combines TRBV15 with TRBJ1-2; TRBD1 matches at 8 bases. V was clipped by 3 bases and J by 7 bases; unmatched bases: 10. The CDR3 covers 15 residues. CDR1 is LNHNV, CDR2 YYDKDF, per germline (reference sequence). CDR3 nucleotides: TGTGCCACCAGCAGCTACGAGACAGGGGCGGGTGGCTACACCTTC. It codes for CATSSYETGAGGYTF.

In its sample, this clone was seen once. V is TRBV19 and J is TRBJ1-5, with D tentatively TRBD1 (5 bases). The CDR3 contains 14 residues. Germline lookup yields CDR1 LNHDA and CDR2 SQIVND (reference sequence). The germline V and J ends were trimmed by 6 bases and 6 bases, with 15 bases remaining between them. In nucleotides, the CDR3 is TGTGCCAGTAGGCCTCAGGGTATGGGTCAGCCCCAGCATTTT. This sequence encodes CASRPQGMGQPQHF.

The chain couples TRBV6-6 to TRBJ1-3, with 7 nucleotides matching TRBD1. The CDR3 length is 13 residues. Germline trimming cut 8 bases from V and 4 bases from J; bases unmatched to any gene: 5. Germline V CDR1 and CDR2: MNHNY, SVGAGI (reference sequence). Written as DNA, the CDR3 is TGTGCCAGCGCCGGGACAGCCGGAAACACCATATATTTT. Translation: CASAGTAGNTIYF.

CDR3 sequence reads: CASSSSIVGTQYF. DNA of the CDR3: TGTGCCAGCAGCTCCTCAATAGTCGGGACCCAGTACTTC. The chain recombines TRBV7-3 with TRBJ2-5, with D uncertain. CDR1 is SGHTA, CDR2 FQGTGA, per germline. The CDR3 has 13 residues. Trimming removed 4 bases at V and 7 bases at J, with 13 bases between. The variable domain in full, with the rest retrieved from reference TRBV7-3 and TRBJ2-5, is GAGVSQTPSNKVTEKGKYVELRCDPISGHTALYWYRQSLGQGPEFLIYFQGTGAADDSGLPNDRFFAVRPEGSVSTLKIQRTERGDSAVYLCASSSSIVGTQYFGPGTRLLVL.

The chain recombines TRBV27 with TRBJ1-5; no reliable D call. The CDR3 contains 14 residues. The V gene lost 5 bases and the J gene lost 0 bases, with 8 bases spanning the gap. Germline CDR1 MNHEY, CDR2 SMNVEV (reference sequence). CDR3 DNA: TGTGCCAGCAGTGCAGGTTATAGCAATCAGCCCCAGCATTTT. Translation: CASSAGYSNQPQHF.

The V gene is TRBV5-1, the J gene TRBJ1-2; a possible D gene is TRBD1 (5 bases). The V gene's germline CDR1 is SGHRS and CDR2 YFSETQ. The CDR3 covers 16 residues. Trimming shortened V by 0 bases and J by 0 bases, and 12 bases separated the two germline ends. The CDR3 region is CASSLAVGGANYGYTF. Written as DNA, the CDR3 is TGCGCCAGCAGCTTGGCGGTCGGGGGAGCTAACTATGGCTACACCTTC.

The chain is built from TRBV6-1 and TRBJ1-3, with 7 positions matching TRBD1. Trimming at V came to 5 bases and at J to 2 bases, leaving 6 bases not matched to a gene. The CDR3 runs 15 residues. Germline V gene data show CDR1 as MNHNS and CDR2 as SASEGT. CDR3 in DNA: TGTGCCAGCAGTCCGGGACAGCTGACTGGAAACACCATATATTTT. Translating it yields CASSPGQLTGNTIYF.

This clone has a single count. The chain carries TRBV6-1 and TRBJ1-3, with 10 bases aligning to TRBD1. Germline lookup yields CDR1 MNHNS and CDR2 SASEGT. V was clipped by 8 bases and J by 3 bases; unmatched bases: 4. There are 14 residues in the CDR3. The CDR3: CASSDRGDGNTIYF. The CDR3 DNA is TGTGCCAGCTCGGACAGGGGGGATGGAAACACCATATATTTT.

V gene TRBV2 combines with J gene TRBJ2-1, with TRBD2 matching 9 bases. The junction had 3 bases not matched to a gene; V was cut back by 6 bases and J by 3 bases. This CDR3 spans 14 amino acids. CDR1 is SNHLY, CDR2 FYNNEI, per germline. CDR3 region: CASRGAGGYNEQFF. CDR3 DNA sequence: TGTGCCAGCAGGGGAGCGGGGGGCTACAATGAGCAGTTCTTC.

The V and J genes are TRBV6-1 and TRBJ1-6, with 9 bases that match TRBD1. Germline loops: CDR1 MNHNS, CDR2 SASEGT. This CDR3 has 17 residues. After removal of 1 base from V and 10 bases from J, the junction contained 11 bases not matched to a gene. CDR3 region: CASSEGLGQGSGSPLHF. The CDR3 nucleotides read TGTGCCAGCAGTGAAGGTCTGGGACAGGGCTCGGGATCACCCCTCCACTTT.

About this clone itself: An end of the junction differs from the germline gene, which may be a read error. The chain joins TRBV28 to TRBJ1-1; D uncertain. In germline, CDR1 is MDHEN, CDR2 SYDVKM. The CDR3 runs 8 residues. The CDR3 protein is CEDTEAFF. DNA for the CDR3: TGCGAGGACACTGAAGCTTTCTTT.